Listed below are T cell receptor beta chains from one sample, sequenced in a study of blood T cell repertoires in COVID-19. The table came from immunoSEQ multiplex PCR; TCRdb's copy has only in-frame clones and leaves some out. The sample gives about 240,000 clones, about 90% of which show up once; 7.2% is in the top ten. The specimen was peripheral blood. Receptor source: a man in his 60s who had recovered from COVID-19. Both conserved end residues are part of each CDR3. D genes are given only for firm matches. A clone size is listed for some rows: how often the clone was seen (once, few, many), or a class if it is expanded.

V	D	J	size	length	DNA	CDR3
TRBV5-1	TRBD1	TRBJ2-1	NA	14	TGCGCCAGCGGAAAAGGGGACAGCAACAATGAGCAGTTCTTC	CASGKGDSNNEQFF
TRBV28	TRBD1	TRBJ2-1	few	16	TGTGCCAGCAGTCCCCCCGGGACAGGGTCATACAATGAGCAGTTCTTC	CASSPPGTGSYNEQFF
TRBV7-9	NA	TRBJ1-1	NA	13	TGTGCCAGCAGCCCAATTAGGGGCACTGAAGCTTTCTTT	CASSPIRGTEAFF
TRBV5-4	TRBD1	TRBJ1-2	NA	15	TGTGCCAGCAGCCCCGGACAGGATCCGTTCTATGGCTACACCTTC	CASSPGQDPFYGYTF
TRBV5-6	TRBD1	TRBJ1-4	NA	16	TGTGCCAGCAGCTTGAGGGGGCGTAGGGTTGATGAAAAACTGTTTTTT	CASSLRGRRVDEKLFF
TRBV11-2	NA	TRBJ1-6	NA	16	TGTGCCAGCAGCCTTGGGCCCATCCTCCACGATTCACCCCTCCACTTT	CASSLGPILHDSPLHF
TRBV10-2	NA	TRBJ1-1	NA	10	TGCGCCACCTATACTAACGAAGCTTTCTTT	CATYTNEAFF
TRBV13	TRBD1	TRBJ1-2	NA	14	TGTGCCAGCAGGGTTCGACAGGGGGCGGATGGCTACACCTTC	CASRVRQGADGYTF
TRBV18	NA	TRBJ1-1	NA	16	TGTGCCAGCTCACCAGAGGAGACAGGATTTTGGACTGAAGCTTTCTTT	CASSPEETGFWTEAFF
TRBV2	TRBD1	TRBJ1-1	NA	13	TGTGCCAGCAGCGTAGATGGACAGGTCCCTGCCACCTTT	CASSVDGQVPATF
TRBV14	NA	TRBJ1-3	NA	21	TGTGCCAGCAGCCATACCCGTCCGGGACTTGGCCGTCCTTTCTCTGGAAACACCATATATTTT	CASSHTRPGLGRPFSGNTIYF
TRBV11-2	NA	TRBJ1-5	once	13	TGTGCCAGCAGCTTAGATCCCGCGGAGCCCCAGCATTTT	CASSLDPAEPQHF
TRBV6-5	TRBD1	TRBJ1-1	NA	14	TGTGCCAGCAGTACCGGAGACAGGGTCACTGAAGCTTTCTTT	CASSTGDRVTEAFF
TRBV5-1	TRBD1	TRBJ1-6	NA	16	TGCGCCAGCAGCTTTGGCCGACAGGGATCGAAATCACCCCTCCACTTT	CASSFGRQGSKSPLHF